This record covers a single T cell receptor (beta chain). With V trimmed by 0 bases and J by 0 bases, 3 bases remained unmatched. The CDR3 totals 18 residues. Germline V gene data show CDR1 as SGHRS and CDR2 as YFSETQ. TCRdb keeps only in-frame clones here, not all; method: immunoSEQ multiplex PCR. The data contain roughly 220,000 clones, around 81% of them singletons. This entry belongs to a study of blood T cell repertoires in COVID-19. Study-wide context: The United States, Italy and Spain were the sources of the acute and convalescent COVID-19 samples. The analysed material was cDNA or gDNA that came from T cells, B-cell-depleted T cells, or PBMCs.

The study drew participants aged about 18 to 95 years from 24 US areas. Donors were grouped by their self-reported clinical history. This receptor was identified in a man aged 30 to 39 with acute COVID-19. The sequencing input was PBMCs or T cells enriched from blood (not recorded which). The chain is built from TRBV5-1 and TRBJ2-1; 13 nucleotides agree with TRBD2. CDR3 sequence reads: CASSLGTSGGVSYNEQFF. CDR3 DNA sequence: TGCGCCAGCAGCTTGGGGACTAGCGGGGGAGTCTCCTACAATGAGCAGTTCTTC.